This T cell receptor beta chain is from a study of CD8+CD57+ T cells in acquired aplastic anemia. The sequenced patients had an expansion of CD8+CD57+ cells seen by flow cytometry. Blood was sampled before the patients had received any therapy. CDR3 and TCR beta VDJ profiling relied on a genomic DNA template. TCRdb itself ran the reads through MiXCR, one entry per CDR3 protein. The sample lists about 160,000 distinct CDR3 sequences, roughly 48% occurring once. This clonotype was counted at least ten times. The sample taken for sequencing was sorted CD4+, CD8+, or CD8+CD57+ T cells (not recorded which) from PBMCs. The TCR comes from a human donor with aplastic anemia.

CDR3 nucleotide sequence: TGTGCCACCAGTGACCCCAATGAAAAACTGTTTTTT. It specifies CATSDPNEKLFF. The chain uses TRBV24-1 and TRBJ1-4; D uncertain. The CDR3 sequence is 12 residues long. V lost 4 bases and J 5 bases, leaving 4 bases between the germline ends. Germline V CDR1 and CDR2: KGHDR, SFDVKD.